This record concerns one T cell receptor beta chain sequence. At one boundary the junction diverges from the germline segment, which might be a read error. The run depth of the assay was deep. Profiling relied on immunoSEQ multiplex PCR, and the TCRdb table lists in-frame clones only, not all of them. The table has 2,500,000 or so clones, 90% to 95% seen once. These data are taken from a study of shared clonotypes between healthy human individuals. Per germline, CDR1 SGHTA and CDR2 FQGTGA. The CDR3 runs 13 residues. The sequenced material came from naive CD4+ T cells from PBMCs. Stated subset: CD45RA+ positively selected. The clonotype comes from a man aged 18 to 30 in good health. Some clones in this sample may be carry-over from other donors' samples. The genes are TRBV7-3 and TRBJ1-1; a weak D match, TRBD1 (5 bases). The chain's CDR3 is CASSQRGNTEAFF. Here the CDR3 DNA reads TGCGCCAGCAGCCAAAGGGGGAACACTGAAGCTTTCTTT.